This T cell receptor (beta chain) emerged from a study of control samples from healthy donors and cancer patients. TCRdb's table, derived via immunoSEQ multiplex PCR, lists solely in-frame clones and lacks some. The profile shows around 130,000 clones, over 75% of them singletons. V shed 6 bases and J shed 5 bases, with 11 bases lying between them. This CDR3 comprises 13 residues. Germline loops: CDR1 LGHDT, CDR2 YNNKEL (reference sequence). Sequenced sample: blood. The sequence was collected from a man aged 50-59 years in good health. The V and J genes are TRBV3-1 (or the pseudogene TRBV3-2) and TRBJ1-5, with TRBD1 as a possible D gene (6 bases). CDR3 residues: CASSLDRDQPQHF. In DNA form, the CDR3 reads TGTGCCAGCAGTCTGGACAGAGATCAGCCCCAGCATTTT.